The 29 T cell receptor beta chains below come from one sample, sequenced in a study of identical twins. One entry per CDR3 protein, called by TCRdb with MiXCR from the 5' RACE reads. The table records under 500,000 distinct CDR3 sequences, roughly 13% of them present only once. These same records also appear under a second study, on yellow fever vaccine responses in identical twins.

The sequenced material came from CD4+ T cells sorted from blood. The receptors come from a woman aged 18-30 years in good health.

The chain combines TRBV29-1 with TRBJ2-7; D not resolved. Between the trimmed V and J ends, which lost 4 bases and 5 bases, there was a span of 6 bases. The CDR3 is made up of 10 amino acids. Germline values: CDR1 SQVTM, CDR2 ANQGSEA. CDR3 loop: CSVGLDEQYF. The CDR3 DNA is TGCAGCGTTGGCTTAGACGAGCAGTACTTC.

This chain links TRBV6-1 with TRBJ1-5; the match to TRBD1 covers 7 bases. Trimming took 5 bases from V and 6 from J; bases not matched to a gene: 10. CDR1 and CDR2 from the germline V gene are MNHNS and SASEGT. The length of the CDR3 is 15 residues. CDR3 nucleotide sequence: TGTGCCAGCAGTCGAGACAGGGAAGAGGGTCAGCCCCAGCATTTT. This encodes CASSRDREEGQPQHF.

This clonotype was observed a handful of times. The chain combines TRBV15 with TRBJ2-5, with D possibly TRBD1 on 6 matching bases. V dropped 0 bases and J dropped 4 bases, with 12 bases sitting between them. The CDR3 contains 15 residues. Germline CDR1 is LNHNV and CDR2 is YYDKDF (reference sequence). The CDR3 here is CATSREGTSRETQYF. The CDR3 coding sequence is TGTGCCACCAGCAGAGAGGGGACATCCCGAGAGACCCAGTACTTC.

This clonotype came up a few times. The chain couples TRBV12-3 or TRBV12-4 to TRBJ2-5; 12 positions match TRBD1. With V trimmed by 6 bases and J by 4 bases, 6 bases remained unmatched. CDR3 size: 15 residues. This chain's CDR3 is CASRRDRGRGETQYF. CDR3 sequence (DNA): TGTGCCAGCAGGCGGGACAGGGGGCGTGGAGAGACCCAGTACTTC.

This clonotype was detected many times. The chain has TRBV27 and TRBJ2-1; D unresolved. Germline V gene sequence: CDR1 MNHEY, CDR2 SMNVEV (reference sequence). CDR3 length equals 15 residues. V was shortened by 5 bases and J by 2 bases, with 13 bases between the two germline ends. The DNA of the CDR3 is TGTGCCAGCAGTCCCTCTGGGCGCGCCTACAATGAGCAGTTCTTC. It is translated as CASSPSGRAYNEQFF.

This clonotype was counted ten times or more. The V and J genes are TRBV24-1 and TRBJ2-3; TRBD2 agrees at 12 bases. The J segment lost 2 bases and the V segment lost 5 bases, leaving 4 bases of the junction unmatched. The CDR3 spans 16 residues. Germline CDR1 and CDR2: KGHDR and SFDVKD. The CDR3: CATSVGTSGYTDTQYF. The DNA of the CDR3 is TGTGCCACCAGTGTTGGGACTAGCGGGTACACAGATACGCAGTATTTT.

The sample holds a few counts of this clonotype. This sequence joins TRBV11-3 and TRBJ2-3; possible D gene TRBD2, 6 bases. The CDR3 extends over 16 amino acids. The germline V and J ends were trimmed by 5 bases and 4 bases, with 19 bases remaining between them. Germline V gives CDR1 SGHNT, CDR2 YENEEA. The CDR3 loop reads CASSPLGTASSDTQYF. In DNA form, the CDR3 reads TGTGCCAGCAGCCCCCTCGGGACTGCCTCCTCAGATACGCAGTATTTT.

The V gene is TRBV7-2, the J gene TRBJ2-1; no firm D call. Trimming took 3 bases from V and 9 from J, leaving 12 bases between them. CDR3 length equals 13 residues. In germline, CDR1 is SGHTA, CDR2 FQGNSA. In nucleotides, the CDR3 is TGTGCCAGCAGCTTCAGACCAGCAGCTGAGCAGTTCTTC. This sequence encodes CASSFRPAAEQFF. Full variable domain (missing parts from reference TRBV7-2 and TRBJ2-1): GAGVSQSPSNKVTEKGKDVELRCDPISGHTALYWYRQSLGQGLEFLIYFQGNSAPDKSGLPSDRFSAERTGGSVSTLTIQRTQQEDSAVYLCASSFRPAAEQFFGPGTRLTVL.

There are a few counts of this clonotype. J is TRBJ2-5 and V is TRBV20-1; no clear D gene. The CDR3 sequence is 13 residues long. V was cut by 3 bases and J by 5 bases, with 13 bases left in between. Germline CDR1 and CDR2: DFQATT and SNEGSKA (reference sequence). CDR3 loop: CSASLLPRETQYF. CDR3 bases: TGCAGTGCTAGTCTACTCCCACGTGAGACCCAGTACTTC.

The CDR3 region is CASSLPYDEQFF. As DNA, the CDR3 is TGTGCCAGCAGTTTACCATATGATGAGCAGTTCTTC. The chain employs TRBV28 and TRBJ2-1, with no clear D. The germline CDR1 and CDR2 sequences are MDHEN and SYDVKM. The CDR3 has 12 residues. V dropped 2 bases and J dropped 8 bases, with 7 bases sitting between them.

This clonotype was seen only a few times. The J gene is TRBJ2-7, the V gene TRBV29-1; TRBD1 or TRBD2 may be the D gene (6 bases each). Per germline, CDR1 SQVTM and CDR2 ANQGSEA. Trimming pared 3 bases from V and 7 bases from J, leaving 22 bases between. The CDR3 spans 15 residues. CDR3 coding DNA: TGCAGCGTTGACCCGGTTGACAGGAGGGCTTGGGAGCAGTACTTC. This translates into CSVDPVDRRAWEQYF.

The chain joins TRBV5-1 to TRBJ2-3; D ambiguous. Trimming cost V 2 bases and J 0 bases, with 13 bases left between them. The germline gives CDR1 SGHRS, CDR2 YFSETQ. The CDR3 extends over 16 amino acids. CDR3 nucleotides: TGCGCCAGCAGCTTTGGAAGAGCTACTAGCACAGATACGCAGTATTTT. Translation gives CASSFGRATSTDTQYF.

This clonotype has only a few counts. The V gene is TRBV2, the J gene TRBJ2-4; 8 bases match TRBD1. Germline-derived CDR1 and CDR2 are SNHLY and FYNNEI. J lost 6 bases, V lost 8 bases, and 6 bases had no gene match. The CDR3 is 13 amino acids. The CDR3 is CASAIGQGNIQYF. The DNA for the CDR3 is TGTGCCAGCGCCATAGGACAGGGAAACATTCAGTACTTC.

This clonotype was seen more than once but under ten times. This sequence joins TRBV9 and TRBJ1-5; no clear D gene. The V end was cut by 1 base, the J end by 6 bases, with 8 bases between. Per germline, CDR1 SGDLS and CDR2 YYNGEE. The CDR3 loop spans 13 amino acids. CDR3 DNA: TGTGCCAGCAGCGTACTGGAGGGTCAGCCCCAGCATTTT. Its translation is CASSVLEGQPQHF.

The chain recombines TRBV12-3 or TRBV12-4 with TRBJ2-2, with a possible D match to TRBD1 (5 bases). This CDR3 region has 11 residues. V was pared by 7 bases and J by 8 bases, with 8 bases between. The CDR3 spells CASTHRGELFF. The CDR3 DNA is TGTGCCAGCACCCACAGGGGGGAGCTGTTTTTT.

In its sample, this clonotype was seen a few times. The chain employs TRBV11-2 and TRBJ2-7; TRBD1 might be the D (6 bases). Germline values: CDR1 SGHAT, CDR2 FQNNGV. Between the trimmed V and J ends, which lost 4 bases and 3 bases, there was a span of 13 bases. This CDR3 spans 14 amino acids. The CDR3 spells CASSSSPGVYEQYF. The CDR3 coding sequence is TGTGCCAGCAGCTCCTCCCCAGGGGTCTACGAGCAGTACTTC.

The genes are TRBV6-1 and TRBJ1-4, with unresolved D. The V end was cut by 5 bases, the J end by 7 bases, with 17 bases between. This CDR3 contains 15 residues. Germline CDR1 is MNHNS and CDR2 is SASEGT. The CDR3 protein is CASSRPVVGGEKLFF. The CDR3, as DNA: TGTGCCAGCAGTCGGCCCGTAGTAGGTGGTGAAAAACTGTTTTTT.

This CDR3 reads CSAQRPGSGAYNSPLHF. The CDR3 DNA reads as TGCAGTGCCCAACGGCCTGGTTCAGGGGCCTATAATTCACCCCTCCACTTT. The V gene is TRBV20-1, the J gene TRBJ1-6; possibly TRBD1 for D (6 bases). Germline V gene data show CDR1 as DFQATT and CDR2 as SNEGSKA (reference sequence). Between the trimmed V and J ends, which lost 6 bases and 2 bases, there was a span of 20 bases. The CDR3 consists of 17 residues.

This rearrangement joins TRBV12-3 or TRBV12-4 to TRBJ2-3, with TRBD2 matching 10 bases. This CDR3 has 17 residues. V trimming: 5 bases; J trimming: 5 bases; junction bases outside the gene matches: 13. Here the CDR3 reads CASSRPQLAGAVDTQYF. The CDR3, as DNA: TGTGCCAGCAGTAGACCTCAGCTAGCGGGAGCAGTAGATACGCAGTATTTT.

The genes are TRBV6-1 and TRBJ1-3; a weak D match, TRBD1 (6 bases). Germline CDR1 is MNHNS and CDR2 is SASEGT. This CDR3 has 17 residues. V was cut by 5 bases and J by 0 bases, with 17 bases left in between. The CDR3 here is CASSQTWGPSSGNTIYF. The CDR3 coding sequence is TGTGCCAGCAGTCAAACCTGGGGGCCCAGCTCTGGAAACACCATATATTTT.

The V and J genes are TRBV28 and TRBJ2-7, with D possibly being TRBD1 (6 bases). The V end lost 6 bases, the J end lost 2 bases, and 17 bases lay between the germline ends. This CDR3 has 15 amino acids. Germline CDR1 reads MDHEN; CDR2 reads SYDVKM. This chain's CDR3 is CASRFRGVGTYEQYF. CDR3 DNA: TGTGCCAGCAGATTCAGGGGAGTTGGGACCTACGAGCAGTACTTC.

V and J are TRBV20-1 and TRBJ1-1; tentatively, D is TRBD1 (5 bases). Germline V gives CDR1 DFQATT, CDR2 SNEGSKA (reference sequence). The CDR3 sequence is 12 residues long. Trimming removed 6 bases at V and 4 bases at J, with 12 bases between. CDR3: CSALGERTEAFF. The CDR3 nucleotides are TGCAGTGCCCTGGGGGAGCGCACTGAAGCTTTCTTT.

CDR3 nucleotides: TGTGCCAGCAGCTTCGCGGCCACAGATACGCAGTATTTT. This encodes CASSFAATDTQYF. V gene TRBV7-9 combines with J gene TRBJ2-3; D not resolved. Trimming removed 3 bases from V and 2 bases from J, with 6 bases in between. The CDR3 contains 13 residues. Germline V gene lookup returns CDR1 SEHNR and CDR2 FQNEAQ (reference sequence).

This clonotype has just a few counts. V usage is TRBV20-1 and J usage is TRBJ2-5; the D is unclear. The V and J ends lost 1 base and 2 bases respectively, with 5 bases between them. The CDR3 contains 12 residues. Germline-derived CDR1 and CDR2 are DFQATT and SNEGSKA (reference sequence). The CDR3 nucleotides read TGCAGTGCTAGAGTTCAGCAAGAGACCCAGTACTTC. Translation gives CSARVQQETQYF.

At least ten counts were recorded for this clonotype. The chain carries TRBV15 and TRBJ1-2, with TRBD1 matching 8 bases. CDR3 length: 14 amino acids. Losses at the gene ends were 0 bases for V and 8 bases for J; bases not matched to a gene: 5. Germline V gives CDR1 LNHNV, CDR2 YYDKDF (reference sequence). CDR3 sequence: CATSRDRSGGGYTF. The CDR3 DNA reads as TGTGCCACCAGCAGAGATAGGTCAGGGGGCGGCTACACCTTC. The whole variable domain, filled in from reference TRBV15 and TRBJ1-2, reads DAMVIQNPRYQVTQFGKPVTLSCSQTLNHNVMYWYQQKSSQAPKLLFHYYDKDFNNEADTPDNFQSRRPNTSFCFLDIRSPGLGDTAMYLCATSRDRSGGGYTFGSGTRLTVV.

This clonotype was counted a few times. V gene TRBV4-2 combines with J gene TRBJ1-4; D is unresolved. Trimming pared 4 bases from V and 8 bases from J, leaving 20 bases between. CDR1 is LGHNA and CDR2 is YNFKEQ in the germline V gene. This CDR3 is built from 16 residues. The CDR3 sequence: CASSLGEGLFIEKLFF. The CDR3 nucleotides are TGTGCCAGCAGCCTTGGTGAGGGTTTATTCATCGAAAAACTGTTTTTT.

V usage is TRBV20-1 and J usage is TRBJ2-1; D possibly corresponds to TRBD2 (5 bases). This CDR3 region has 15 residues. V lost 0 bases and J 12 bases, leaving 21 bases between the germline ends. Germline CDR1 DFQATT, CDR2 SNEGSKA (reference sequence). CDR3 residues: CSARDAVASQDRQFF. In DNA, the CDR3 is TGCAGTGCTAGAGATGCGGTCGCTAGCCAGGATCGGCAGTTCTTC.

This clonotype was detected a few times. The chain is built from TRBV9 and TRBJ2-5, with D hard to call. The CDR3 spans 14 residues. The ends were cut back, 1 base at V and 1 base at J, with 8 bases in the middle. Germline assignment: CDR1 SGDLS and CDR2 YYNGEE. In DNA form, the CDR3 reads TGTGCCAGCAGCGTATTGGGTTCCCAAGAGACCCAGTACTTC. It is translated as CASSVLGSQETQYF.

The CDR3: CASSERGNEQYF. The CDR3 DNA reads as TGTGCCAGCAGTGAGCGGGGGAACGAGCAGTACTTC. This chain links TRBV28 with TRBJ2-7, with 8 positions matching TRBD2. Germline lookup yields CDR1 MDHEN and CDR2 SYDVKM. The CDR3 has 12 amino acids. After removal of 5 bases from V and 5 bases from J, the junction contained 2 bases not matched to a gene.